This T cell receptor (beta chain) was sequenced in a study of T cells after yellow fever vaccination. TCRdb called the 5' RACE reads again in MiXCR, with one record for every CDR3 protein. Here the sample spans under 250,000 distinct CDR3 sequences, 3% to 4% being singletons. The V end lost 5 bases, the J end lost 6 bases, and 11 bases lay between the germline ends. The CDR3 has 13 residues. From germline, CDR1 is MDHEN and CDR2 SYDVKM. The sample holds many counts of this clonotype. The clonotype comes from a man younger than 35 who received the YFV17D yellow fever vaccine. The source material was CD4+ T cells sorted from PBMCs, sampled 10 days after the yellow fever booster vaccination. V usage is TRBV28 and J usage is TRBJ2-1; D may be TRBD1 (6 bases). The CDR3 DNA is TGTGCCAGCAGTCCCTTCAGGGGCAATGAGCAGTTCTTC. It specifies CASSPFRGNEQFF.